This is a list of T cell receptor beta chains from one sample in a study of blood T cell repertoires in COVID-19. Here immunoSEQ multiplex PCR was the method, and the copy in TCRdb shows in-frame clones only, minus some. The sample contains about 180,000 clones, roughly 79% of which appear only once. Sequencing used peripheral blood. Receptors were obtained from a woman aged 70-85 years with acute or convalescent COVID-19. Both conserved end residues are trimmed from each CDR3.

v_gene	j_gene	CDR3aa
TRBV7-2	TRBJ2-1	ASSLVLSGSYEQF
TRBV7-6	TRBJ2-3	ASSPHRVGTDTQY
TRBV5-1	TRBJ1-2	ASSLALDTYGYT
TRBV28	TRBJ2-1	ASSLSGLAQLYNEQF
TRBV6-5	TRBJ1-1	ASAVGATEAF
TRBV3-1/TRBV3-2	TRBJ1-5	ASSWGREQPQH
TRBV6-5	TRBJ2-7	ASRTSGGSYEQY
TRBV28	TRBJ1-5	ASSLPGTGGAWGQPQH
TRBV6-1	TRBJ1-6	ASSEKDKKGSPLH
TRBV19	TRBJ1-1	ASSPGTGNTEAF
TRBV3-1/TRBV3-2	TRBJ1-5	ASSLGAGGPPNQPQH
TRBV5-1	TRBJ2-1	ASRTGTGRYNEQF
TRBV5-1	TRBJ2-3	ASSSSTGGIGTDTQY
TRBV20-1	TRBJ2-3	SASISRGGTVGTDTQY
TRBV20-1	TRBJ1-1	SASKRVDTEAF
TRBV5-6	TRBJ2-7	ASSFGTSGSILPHEQY
TRBV5-1	TRBJ2-3	ASNPAGLTDTQY
TRBV7-9	TRBJ2-7	ASSFRESYEQY
TRBV7-3	TRBJ2-3	ASSLTGATTDTQY
TRBV2	TRBJ1-6	ASQIPGQNNSPLH
TRBV3-1/TRBV3-2	TRBJ2-3	ASSPRAGGTDTQY
TRBV6-1	TRBJ1-5	ASSEEFQEQPQH
TRBV18	TRBJ2-1	ASSYGTSGVYNEQF
TRBV5-5	TRBJ1-4	ASSLNQGAGNEKLF